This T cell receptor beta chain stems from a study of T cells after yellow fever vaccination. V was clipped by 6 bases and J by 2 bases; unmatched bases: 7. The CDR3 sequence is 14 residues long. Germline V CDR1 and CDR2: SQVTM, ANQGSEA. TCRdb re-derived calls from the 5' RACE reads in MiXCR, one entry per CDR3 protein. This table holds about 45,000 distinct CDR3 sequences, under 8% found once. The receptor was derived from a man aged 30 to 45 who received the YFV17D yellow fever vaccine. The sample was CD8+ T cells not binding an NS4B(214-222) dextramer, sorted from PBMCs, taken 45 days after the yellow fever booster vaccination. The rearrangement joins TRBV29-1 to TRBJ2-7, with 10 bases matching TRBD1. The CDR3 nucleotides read TGCAGCGTGTCTGGGACAGGGGATCCCTACGAGCAGTACTTC. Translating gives CSVSGTGDPYEQYF.